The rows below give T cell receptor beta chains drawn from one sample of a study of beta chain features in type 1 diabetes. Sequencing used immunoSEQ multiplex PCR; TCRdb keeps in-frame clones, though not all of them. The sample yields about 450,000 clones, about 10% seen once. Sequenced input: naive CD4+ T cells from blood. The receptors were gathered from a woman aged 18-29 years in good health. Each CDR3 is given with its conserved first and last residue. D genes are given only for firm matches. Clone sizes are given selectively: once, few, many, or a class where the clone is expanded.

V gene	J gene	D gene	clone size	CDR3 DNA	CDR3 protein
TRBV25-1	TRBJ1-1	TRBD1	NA	TGTGCCAGCAGTGAAGCAGGGGGCACTGAAGCTTTCTTT	CASSEAGGTEAFF
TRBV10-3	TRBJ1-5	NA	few	TGTGCCATCGCCGTAGGAAGCAATCAGCCCCAGCATTTT	CAIAVGSNQPQHF
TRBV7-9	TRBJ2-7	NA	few	TGTGCCAGCAGCCCAAGGGACGCAACCTACGAGCAGTACTTC	CASSPRDATYEQYF
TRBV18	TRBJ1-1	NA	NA	TGTGCCAGCTCACCCCCGGGATTGGGGGAAGCTTTCTTT	CASSPPGLGEAFF
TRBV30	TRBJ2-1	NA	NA	TGTGCCTGGAGTCTCCCTGGGCTGGCGGAGCGGTTCTTC	CAWSLPGLAERFF
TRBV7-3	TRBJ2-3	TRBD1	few	TGTGCCAGCAGCTTCGACAGGGGGCAAGATACGCAGTATTTT	CASSFDRGQDTQYF
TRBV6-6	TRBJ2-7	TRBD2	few	TGTGCCAGCATACCAAGCGGGAGGGGCTACGAGCAGTACTTC	CASIPSGRGYEQYF
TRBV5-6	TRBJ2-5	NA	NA	TGTGCCAGCAGCTTTGCAGGGAGAGAGACCCAGTACTTC	CASSFAGRETQYF
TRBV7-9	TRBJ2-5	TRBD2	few	TGTGCCAGCAGCTCGACTAGCGGAGAGACCCAGTACTTC	CASSSTSGETQYF
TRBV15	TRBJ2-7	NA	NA	TGTGCCACCAGCAGGACGGTTACCTACGAGCAGTACTTC	CATSRTVTYEQYF
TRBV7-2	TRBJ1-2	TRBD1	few	TGTGCCAGCAGCTTGGGAGGGACAGGAGCTAACTATGGCTACACCTTC	CASSLGGTGANYGYTF
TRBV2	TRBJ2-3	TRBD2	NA	TGTGCCAGCCTAGCGGGGGGAGATACGCAGTATTTT	CASLAGGDTQYF
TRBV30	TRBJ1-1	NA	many	TGTGCCTGGGTATTGGGATGGTCTGAAGCTTTCTTT	CAWVLGWSEAFF
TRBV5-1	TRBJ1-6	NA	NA	TGCGCCAGCACCAAAGGAGGGGAAGGTGGCTCACCCCTCCACTTT	CASTKGGEGGSPLHF
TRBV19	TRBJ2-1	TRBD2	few	TGTGCCAGTAGAGGGACAGAGCTAGCGGGAGGGCCGTGGGAGCAGTTCTTC	CASRGTELAGGPWEQFF
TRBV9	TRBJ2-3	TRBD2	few	TGTGCCAGCAGCGTGACGGGAGGGCGTACAGATACGCAGTATTTT	CASSVTGGRTDTQYF
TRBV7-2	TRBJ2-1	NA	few	TGTGCCAGCAGCTTAGTTTGGAATGAGCAGTTCTTC	CASSLVWNEQFF
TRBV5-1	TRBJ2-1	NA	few	TGCGCCAGCAGCTTGGAGAGGCGCCAGTTCTTC	CASSLERRQFF